These T cell receptor beta chains were read from a single sample in a study of cytomegalovirus exposure and HLA in healthy donors. TCRdb's copy holds only in-frame clones and misses some; the assay was immunoSEQ multiplex PCR. The table lists 100,000 to 150,000 clones, about 80% of them singletons, with around 8.9% in the top ten. Sequencing was carried out using PBMCs. These receptor sequences come from a man aged 25-45 years in good health and CMV-seropositive. The CDR3 runs from the conserved cysteine through the conserved F or W. The D gene is left open where the match is weak. Not all rows give a size; the values are once, few, many and, for expanded clones, a class.

V: TRBV6-6
J: TRBJ2-7
size: .
length: 15
D: .
DNA: TGTGCCAGCAGTTACTTGGCAGGCTCGACCTACGAGCAGTACTTC
CDR3: CASSYLAGSTYEQYF

V: TRBV12-5
J: TRBJ1-6
size: .
length: 15
D: TRBD1
DNA: TGTGCTAGTGGACTCAGGACAGGGGGTAGTTCACCCCTCCACTTT
CDR3: CASGLRTGGSSPLHF

V: TRBV27
J: TRBJ1-1
size: once
length: 14
D: .
DNA: TGTGCCAGCAGTTATGGGGGGGCGAACACTGAAGCTTTCTTT
CDR3: CASSYGGANTEAFF

V: TRBV7-6
J: TRBJ1-2
size: few
length: 15
D: .
DNA: TGTGCCAGCAGCTCCAGCGGTGAGGGTGGGATTGGCTACACCTTC
CDR3: CASSSSGEGGIGYTF

V: TRBV19
J: TRBJ1-3
size: once
length: 14
D: .
DNA: TGTGCCAGTAAGGACAGCTCCTCTGGAAACACCATATATTTT
CDR3: CASKDSSSGNTIYF

V: TRBV7-3
J: TRBJ2-5
size: .
length: 13
D: TRBD2
DNA: TGTGCCAGCAGCCCGGGGGGACTAGAGACCCAGTACTTC
CDR3: CASSPGGLETQYF

V: TRBV18
J: TRBJ1-5
size: .
length: 15
D: .
DNA: TGTGCCAGCTCACCGGATGGACAGACGTATCAGCCCCAGCATTTT
CDR3: CASSPDGQTYQPQHF

V: TRBV19
J: TRBJ1-6
size: .
length: 13
D: .
DNA: TGTGCCAGTAGTATAGGAGGTAATTCACCCCTCCACTTT
CDR3: CASSIGGNSPLHF

V: TRBV5-6
J: TRBJ2-1
size: .
length: 11
D: .
DNA: TGTGCCAGCAGCTACTTCGATGAGCAGTTCTTC
CDR3: CASSYFDEQFF

V: TRBV6-5
J: TRBJ1-1
size: once
length: 13
D: .
DNA: TGTGCCAGCACACCGCCTGGAGCTACTGAAGCTTTCTTT
CDR3: CASTPPGATEAFF

V: TRBV6-6
J: TRBJ1-1
size: .
length: 14
D: TRBD1
DNA: TGTGCCAGCAGTCGGGACAGGGGGCGAACTGAAGCTTTCTTT
CDR3: CASSRDRGRTEAFF

V: TRBV2
J: TRBJ1-5
size: .
length: 14
D: .
DNA: TGTGCCAGCAGGGCCCAACAGGGCAATCAGCCCCAGCATTTT
CDR3: CASRAQQGNQPQHF

V: TRBV14
J: TRBJ2-5
size: .
length: 16
D: TRBD2
DNA: TGTGCCAGCAGCCAAGCTCTAGCGGGGGGCCAAGAGACCCAGTACTTC
CDR3: CASSQALAGGQETQYF

V: TRBV10-1
J: TRBJ2-5
size: .
length: 15
D: .
DNA: TGCGCCAGCAGTGAGTCGGACTTTCCCTCGGAGACCCAGTACTTC
CDR3: CASSESDFPSETQYF

V: TRBV6-1
J: TRBJ1-3
size: .
length: 15
D: .
DNA: TGTGCCAGCAGTGAACTTGGTAGCTCTGGAAACACCATATATTTT
CDR3: CASSELGSSGNTIYF

V: TRBV13
J: TRBJ2-1
size: .
length: 15
D: .
DNA: TGTGCCAGCAGCTTAATGATGCGCGGCGACAATGAGCAGTTCTTC
CDR3: CASSLMMRGDNEQFF

V: TRBV27
J: TRBJ2-1
size: .
length: 14
D: TRBD1
DNA: TGTGCCAGCTCTCTCGGACAGGGAAGGAATGAGCAGTTCTTC
CDR3: CASSLGQGRNEQFF

V: TRBV20-1
J: TRBJ1-1
size: .
length: 10
D: .
DNA: TGCAGTGCCCAAAACACTGAAGCTTTCTTT
CDR3: CSAQNTEAFF

V: TRBV30
J: TRBJ2-5
size: .
length: 13
D: TRBD1
DNA: TGTGCCTGGGACAGGGGGCAAAGGGGGACCCAGTACTTC
CDR3: CAWDRGQRGTQYF

V: TRBV5-1
J: TRBJ2-5
size: few
length: 15
D: TRBD1
DNA: TGCGCCAGCAGCTTGAACCGGGACAGACAAGAGACCCAGTACTTC
CDR3: CASSLNRDRQETQYF

V: TRBV5-1
J: TRBJ1-6
size: .
length: 13
D: .
DNA: TGCGCCAGCAGCTTGGAGGTTTATTCGGGACTCCACTTT
CDR3: CASSLEVYSGLHF

V: TRBV7-9
J: TRBJ2-3
size: .
length: 17
D: TRBD1
DNA: TGTGCCAGCAGCGACCCGAGGGGACAGGGAAACACAGATACGCAGTATTTT
CDR3: CASSDPRGQGNTDTQYF

V: TRBV6-6
J: TRBJ1-5
size: .
length: 15
D: .
DNA: TGTGCCAGCAGCAAAGAACAGGGACGCAATCGCCCCCAGCATTTT
CDR3: CASSKEQGRNRPQHF

V: TRBV5-5
J: TRBJ2-1
size: .
length: 11
D: .
DNA: TGTGCCAGCAGCTTAGCGAATGAGCAGTTCTTC
CDR3: CASSLANEQFF

V: TRBV9
J: TRBJ2-3
size: .
length: 16
D: TRBD2
DNA: TGTGCCAGCAGCCTTCTAGCGGGGGGGCTGCCAGATACGCAGTATTTT
CDR3: CASSLLAGGLPDTQYF

V: TRBV4-1
J: TRBJ1-1
size: few
length: 19
D: .
DNA: TGCGCCAGCAGCCAAATCAGGGCGGGACTCTTAGCCACCCGCACTGAAGCTTTCTTT
CDR3: CASSQIRAGLLATRTEAFF

V: TRBV10-3
J: TRBJ1-6
size: few
length: 16
D: .
DNA: TGTGCCATCAGTGAGTCAGCAGGGGCGGATAATTCACCCCTCCACTTT
CDR3: CAISESAGADNSPLHF

V: TRBV5-5
J: TRBJ1-5
size: .
length: 15
D: .
DNA: TGTGCCAGCAGCTTGGGCGGGGGTCGGAATCAGCCCCAGCATTTT
CDR3: CASSLGGGRNQPQHF

V: TRBV2
J: TRBJ2-7
size: few
length: 13
D: .
DNA: TGTGCCAGCAGCCCCACAGAAAGCTACGAGCAGTACTTC
CDR3: CASSPTESYEQYF

V: TRBV19
J: TRBJ1-2
size: .
length: 12
D: .
DNA: TGTGCCAGTACGGGGGGGGCGGATGGCTACACCTTC
CDR3: CASTGGADGYTF

V: TRBV6-4
J: TRBJ2-1
size: few
length: 16
D: TRBD2
DNA: TGTGCCAGCAGTGACCGACTAGCGGGGGACTACAATGAGCAGTTCTTC
CDR3: CASSDRLAGDYNEQFF

V: TRBV27
J: TRBJ1-6
size: .
length: 16
D: TRBD1
DNA: TGTGCCAGCAGTTTAGGCAGGGGGCTATTGAATTCACCCCTCCACTTT
CDR3: CASSLGRGLLNSPLHF

V: TRBV5-5
J: TRBJ1-6
size: .
length: 16
D: TRBD1
DNA: TGTGCCAGCAGCTTGGGAGGGACAGGGAAATATTCACCCCTCCACTTT
CDR3: CASSLGGTGKYSPLHF